Shown below are 24 T cell receptor beta chains from a single sample sequenced in a study of CD8 T cells in ankylosing spondylitis. Each CDR3 protein gets one entry after TCRdb re-called the 5' RACE reads with MiXCR. This table has about 390,000 distinct CDR3 sequences, 20% to 25% appearing once. Regarding the study as a whole: A TCR beta motif of under 10 highly homologous variants seemed to mark ankylosing spondylitis blood.

Their antigens are not known. Sample: blood, either unsorted or a sorted T cell fraction (not recorded which). Every receptor here comes from a male donor with ankylosing spondylitis.

This clonotype appeared a few times. The chain carries TRBV7-9 and TRBJ2-7, with 9 bases lining up with TRBD2. CDR3 size: 15 residues. V shed 6 bases, J shed 3 bases, and the junction held 9 bases outside the gene matches. Per the germline V gene, CDR1 is SEHNR and CDR2 is FQNEAQ (reference sequence). CDR3 bases: TGTGCCAGCAGTCCCCTTAGCGGGGGAATCTACGAGCAGTACTTC. The encoded protein is CASSPLSGGIYEQYF.

The chain couples TRBV20-1 to TRBJ1-5, with D uncertain. The germline V gene has CDR1 DFQATT and CDR2 SNEGSKA (reference sequence). This CDR3 contains 12 residues. CDR3 amino acids: CSPWVSNQPQHF. CDR3 nucleotide sequence: TGCAGCCCGTGGGTTAGCAATCAGCCCCAGCATTTT.

The chain is built from TRBV19 and TRBJ2-3, with 7 bases identical to TRBD2. There are 15 residues in the CDR3. CDR1 LNHDA and CDR2 SQIVND come from the germline V gene (reference sequence). Trimming took 3 bases from V and 2 from J; bases not matched to a gene: 5. CDR3 bases: TGTGCCAGTAGTATGGAGCGGGGACCCACAGATACGCAGTATTTT. It specifies CASSMERGPTDTQYF.

The chain is built from TRBV7-8 and TRBJ2-7; 9 nucleotides line up with TRBD1. The CDR3 is 15 amino acids. After removal of 1 base from V and 5 bases from J, the junction contained 6 bases not matched to a gene. Per germline, CDR1 SGHVS and CDR2 FQNEAQ. The CDR3 reads CASSLVGTGNDEQYF. The CDR3 nucleotides read TGTGCCAGCAGCTTAGTCGGGACAGGGAACGACGAGCAGTACTTC. The entire variable domain, with the rest obtained from reference TRBV7-8 and TRBJ2-7, is as follows: GAGVSQSPRYKVAKRGQDVALRCDPISGHVSLFWYQQALGQGPEFLTYFQNEAQLDKSGLPSDRFFAERPEGSVSTLKIQRTQQEDSAVYLCASSLVGTGNDEQYFGPGTRLTVT.

There are many counts of this clonotype. V is TRBV24-1 and J is TRBJ2-1; TRBD1 or TRBD2 may be the D gene (6 bases each). The length of the CDR3 is 12 residues. The V gene's germline CDR1 is KGHDR and CDR2 SFDVKD. V gave up 3 bases and J gave up 8 bases, with 7 bases separating them. CDR3 protein: CATSDRGHEQFF. CDR3 coding DNA: TGTGCCACCAGTGATCGGGGGCATGAGCAGTTCTTC.

The chain recombines TRBV7-2 with TRBJ1-5, with D possibly matching TRBD1 (5 bases). V lost 0 bases to trimming and J lost 7 bases, with 10 bases between them. This CDR3 has 14 amino acids. Germline V lookup: CDR1 SGHTA, CDR2 FQGNSA. CDR3 amino acids: CASSLAGVEQPQHF. Written as DNA, the CDR3 is TGTGCCAGCAGCTTAGCAGGGGTCGAGCAGCCCCAGCATTTT. The full variable domain, completed using reference TRBV7-2 and TRBJ1-5, is GAGVSQSPSNKVTEKGKDVELRCDPISGHTALYWYRQSLGQGLEFLIYFQGNSAPDKSGLPSDRFSAERTGGSVSTLTIQRTQQEDSAVYLCASSLAGVEQPQHFGDGTRLSIL.

The chain joins TRBV24-1 to TRBJ2-5; TRBD2 is a possible D gene (6 bases). Per germline, CDR1 KGHDR and CDR2 SFDVKD. Trimming took off 3 bases at V and 3 bases at J, with 10 bases between the two ends. CDR3 length equals 14 residues. The CDR3 sequence is CATSDVGSEETQYF. CDR3 nucleotides: TGTGCCACCAGTGATGTCGGGAGTGAAGAGACCCAGTACTTC.

V and J are TRBV6-6 and TRBJ2-7; D perhaps matches TRBD2 (6 bases). V was pared by 2 bases and J by 10 bases, with 9 bases between. The length of the CDR3 is 11 residues. The V gene's germline CDR1 is MNHNY and CDR2 SVGAGI (reference sequence). The CDR3 region has the DNA TGTGCCAGCAGTTACGTGGAGGGACAGTACTTC. Its translation: CASSYVEGQYF.

The chain has TRBV11-3 and TRBJ2-3; no reliable D call. This CDR3 spans 16 amino acids. Trimming shortened V by 2 bases and J by 0 bases, and 12 bases separated the two germline ends. The germline V gene encodes CDR1 SGHNT and CDR2 YENEEA. The CDR3 DNA reads as TGTGCCAGCAGCTTATACGCGTTCAGTAGCACAGATACGCAGTATTTT. Protein product: CASSLYAFSSTDTQYF.

This clonotype has only a few counts. This chain joins TRBV5-1 and TRBJ1-1; TRBD1 matches at 7 bases. V shed 4 bases and J 0 bases; nucleotides not matched to a gene: 6. From germline, CDR1 is SGHRS and CDR2 YFSETQ. CDR3 size: 15 residues. CDR3: CASSATTGLNTEAFF. CDR3 nucleotide sequence: TGCGCCAGCAGCGCGACGACAGGGCTGAACACTGAAGCTTTCTTT.

The chain employs TRBV20-1 and TRBJ2-5, with TRBD1 identical over 9 bases. The junction had 3 bases not matched to a gene; V was cut back by 6 bases and J by 1 base. Germline V gene sequence: CDR1 DFQATT, CDR2 SNEGSKA (reference sequence). The CDR3 has 13 residues. The CDR3: CSADRGLQETQYF. The CDR3 region has the DNA TGCAGTGCGGACAGGGGACTCCAAGAGACCCAGTACTTC.

The gene calls are TRBV29-1 and TRBJ1-2; 8 nucleotides match TRBD1. J gave up 6 bases and V 7 bases, and 4 bases lay outside the gene matches. The CDR3 sequence is 11 residues long. Germline loops: CDR1 SQVTM, CDR2 ANQGSEA. The CDR3 is CSAGQGDGYTF. CDR3 nucleotides: TGCAGCGCTGGACAGGGAGATGGCTACACCTTC.

This clonotype was detected a few times. The chain has TRBV20-1 and TRBJ2-3; D not certain. The CDR3 has 13 residues. Per germline, CDR1 DFQATT and CDR2 SNEGSKA (reference sequence). Trimming left V 3 bases short and J 4 bases short, with 11 bases between. CDR3 DNA sequence: TGCAGTGCTAGTCCAGCCCGGCCAGATACGCAGTATTTT. It encodes CSASPARPDTQYF.

The chain employs TRBV28 and TRBJ2-7; 7 positions agree with TRBD1. The CDR3 totals 14 residues. From germline, CDR1 is MDHEN and CDR2 SYDVKM. After removal of 5 bases from V and 1 base from J, the junction contained 5 bases not matched to a gene. The CDR3 is CASSQPGQSYEQYF. For the CDR3, the DNA is TGTGCCAGCAGTCAGCCGGGACAGTCCTACGAGCAGTACTTC. Using reference TRBV28 and TRBJ2-7 for the parts outside the CDR3, the full variable domain is DVKVTQSSRYLVKRTGEKVFLECVQDMDHENMFWYRQDPGLGLRLIYFSYDVKMKEKGDIPEGYSVSREKKERFSLILESASTNQTSMYLCASSQPGQSYEQYFGPGTRLTVT.

The chain uses TRBV14 and TRBJ2-2; TRBD2 might be the D (5 bases). Germline loops: CDR1 SGHDN, CDR2 FVKESK. The ends were cut back, 4 bases at V and 2 bases at J, with 11 bases in the middle. The CDR3 is made up of 15 amino acids. The CDR3 loop reads CASSPVRANTGELFF. CDR3 nucleotide sequence: TGTGCCAGCAGCCCCGTGCGGGCCAACACCGGGGAGCTGTTTTTT.

This clonotype was recorded a few times. This chain joins TRBV12-3 or TRBV12-4 and TRBJ2-5; perhaps D is TRBD1 or TRBD2 (6 bases each). V was pared by 1 base and J by 1 base, with 13 bases between. This CDR3 is 16 amino acids long. The CDR3 sequence is CASSLGGAGAQETQYF. The CDR3 DNA is TGTGCCAGCAGTTTAGGGGGGGCAGGGGCCCAAGAGACCCAGTACTTC.

V gene TRBV5-1 combines with J gene TRBJ1-4; D is unclear. V was shortened by 1 base and J by 0 bases, with 10 bases between the two germline ends. CDR1 is SGHRS, CDR2 YFSETQ, per germline. This CDR3 region has 16 residues. The CDR3 region has the DNA TGCGCCAGCAGCTTGAACAGCCATGCAACTAATGAAAAACTGTTTTTT. It translates to CASSLNSHATNEKLFF.

This clonotype has a handful of counts. The chain joins TRBV19 to TRBJ2-1, with 7 bases lining up with TRBD2. Trimming cost V 6 bases and J 8 bases; bases outside gene matches: 10. The CDR3 sequence is 14 residues long. Germline V gene lookup returns CDR1 LNHDA and CDR2 SQIVND (reference sequence). DNA of the CDR3: TGTGCCAGTAGAAATCCCAGCGGGATCTATGAGCAGTTCTTC. Amino acid sequence: CASRNPSGIYEQFF. The complete variable domain, with remaining parts taken from reference TRBV19 and TRBJ2-1, reads DGGITQSPKYLFRKEGQNVTLSCEQNLNHDAMYWYRQDPGQGLRLIYYSQIVNDFQKGDIAEGYSVSREKKESFPLTVTSAQKNPTAFYLCASRNPSGIYEQFFGPGTRLTVL.

This clonotype turned up a few times. CDR3 amino acids: CASSPRSRAEAFF. The CDR3 nucleotides read TGTGCCAGCAGCCCTCGGAGTAGGGCTGAAGCTTTCTTT. This chain uses TRBV7-9 with TRBJ1-1; D gene uncertain. Germline V gives CDR1 SEHNR, CDR2 FQNEAQ (reference sequence). CDR3 length equals 13 residues. The germline V and J ends were trimmed by 5 bases and 6 bases, with 13 bases remaining between them.

This clonotype was detected only a few times. J is TRBJ2-7 and V is TRBV11-3; 11 nucleotides agree with TRBD2. The ends lost 5 bases at V and 2 bases at J; junction bases unmatched: 2. The germline V gene encodes CDR1 SGHNT and CDR2 YENEEA. The CDR3 runs 14 residues. CDR3 protein: CASSLTSGTYEQYF. Written as DNA, the CDR3 is TGTGCCAGCAGCCTGACTAGCGGGACCTACGAGCAGTACTTC.

V gene TRBV19 combines with J gene TRBJ1-1, with a tentative D call TRBD1 (5 bases). The ends were cut back, 1 base at V and 5 bases at J, with 8 bases in the middle. The CDR3 is 13 amino acids. Germline values: CDR1 LNHDA, CDR2 SQIVND (reference sequence). The chain's CDR3 is CASSIAGGTEAFF. The CDR3 DNA reads TGTGCCAGTAGTATAGCTGGGGGAACTGAAGCTTTCTTT.

The chain uses TRBV5-4 and TRBJ1-2, with TRBD1 matching 10 bases. Germline V lookup: CDR1 SGHNT, CDR2 YYREEE (reference sequence). The CDR3 covers 15 residues. The ends lost 4 bases at V and 4 bases at J; junction bases unmatched: 7. In nucleotides, the CDR3 is TGTGCCAGCAGCCCCGGACAGGGGGTAGTCTATGGCTACACCTTC. Translated: CASSPGQGVVYGYTF.

This clonotype has a handful of counts. This chain connects TRBV29-1 to TRBJ2-7; D is ambiguous. The V end was cut by 6 bases, the J end by 6 bases, with 21 bases between. Germline CDR1 SQVTM, CDR2 ANQGSEA. This CDR3 is built from 14 residues. Here the CDR3 reads CSVDGWKGSSEQYF. CDR3 DNA sequence: TGCAGCGTCGACGGGTGGAAAGGAAGCTCCGAGCAGTACTTC.

The chain employs TRBV11-3 and TRBJ2-2; the match to TRBD2 covers 7 bases. Germline CDR1 is SGHNT and CDR2 is YENEEA. Losses at the gene ends were 8 bases for V and 5 bases for J; bases not matched to a gene: 8. The CDR3 is 14 residues long. CDR3 protein: CASGSLAETGELFF. CDR3 DNA sequence: TGTGCCAGCGGGAGTCTAGCGGAAACCGGGGAGCTGTTTTTT.